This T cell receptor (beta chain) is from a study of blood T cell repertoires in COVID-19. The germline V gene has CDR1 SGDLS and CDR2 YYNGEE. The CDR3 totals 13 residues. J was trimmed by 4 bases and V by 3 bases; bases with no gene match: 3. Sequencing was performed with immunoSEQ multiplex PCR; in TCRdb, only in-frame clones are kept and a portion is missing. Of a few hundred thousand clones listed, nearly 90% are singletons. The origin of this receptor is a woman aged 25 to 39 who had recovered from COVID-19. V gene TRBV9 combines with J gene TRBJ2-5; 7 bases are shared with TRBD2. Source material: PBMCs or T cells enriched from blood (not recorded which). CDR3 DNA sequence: TGTGCCAGCAGCGCGACTAGCCGAGAGACCCAGTACTTC. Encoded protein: CASSATSRETQYF. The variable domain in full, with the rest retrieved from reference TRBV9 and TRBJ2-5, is DSGVTQTPKHLITATGQRVTLRCSPRSGDLSVYWYQQSLDQGLQFLIQYYNGEERAKGNILERFSAQQFPDLHSELNLSSLELGDSALYFCASSATSRETQYFGPGTRLLVL.